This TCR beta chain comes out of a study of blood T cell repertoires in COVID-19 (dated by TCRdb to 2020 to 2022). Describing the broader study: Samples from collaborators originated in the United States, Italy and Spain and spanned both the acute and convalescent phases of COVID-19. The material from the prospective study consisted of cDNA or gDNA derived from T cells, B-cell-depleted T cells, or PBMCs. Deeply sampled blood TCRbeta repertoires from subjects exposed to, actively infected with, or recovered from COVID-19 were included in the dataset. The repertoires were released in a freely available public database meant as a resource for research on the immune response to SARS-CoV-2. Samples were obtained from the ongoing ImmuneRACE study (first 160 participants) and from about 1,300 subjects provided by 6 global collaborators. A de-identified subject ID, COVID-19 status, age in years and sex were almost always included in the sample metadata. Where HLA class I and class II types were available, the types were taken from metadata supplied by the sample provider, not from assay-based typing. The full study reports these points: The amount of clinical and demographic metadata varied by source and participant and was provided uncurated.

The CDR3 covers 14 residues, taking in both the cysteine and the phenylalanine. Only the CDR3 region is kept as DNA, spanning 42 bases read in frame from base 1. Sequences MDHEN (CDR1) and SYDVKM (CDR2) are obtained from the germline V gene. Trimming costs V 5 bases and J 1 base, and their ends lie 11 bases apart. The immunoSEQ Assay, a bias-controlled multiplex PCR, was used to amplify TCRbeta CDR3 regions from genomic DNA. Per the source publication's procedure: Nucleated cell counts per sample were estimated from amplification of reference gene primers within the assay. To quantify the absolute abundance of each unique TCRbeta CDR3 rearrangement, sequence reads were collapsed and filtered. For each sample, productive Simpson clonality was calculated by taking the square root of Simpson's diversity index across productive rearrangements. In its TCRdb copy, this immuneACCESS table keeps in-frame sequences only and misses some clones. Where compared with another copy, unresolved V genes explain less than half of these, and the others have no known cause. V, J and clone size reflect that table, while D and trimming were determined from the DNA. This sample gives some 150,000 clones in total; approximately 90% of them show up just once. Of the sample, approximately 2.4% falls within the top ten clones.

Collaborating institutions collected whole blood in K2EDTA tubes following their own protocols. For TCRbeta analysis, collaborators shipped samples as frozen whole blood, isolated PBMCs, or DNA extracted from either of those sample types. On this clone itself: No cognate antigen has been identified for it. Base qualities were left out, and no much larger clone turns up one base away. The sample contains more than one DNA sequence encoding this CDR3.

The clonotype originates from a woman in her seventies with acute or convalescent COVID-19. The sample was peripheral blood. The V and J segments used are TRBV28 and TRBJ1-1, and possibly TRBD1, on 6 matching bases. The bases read TGTGCCAGCAGTCCGGGACAACCGAACACTGAAGCTTTCTTT. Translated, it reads CASSPGQPNTEAFF.